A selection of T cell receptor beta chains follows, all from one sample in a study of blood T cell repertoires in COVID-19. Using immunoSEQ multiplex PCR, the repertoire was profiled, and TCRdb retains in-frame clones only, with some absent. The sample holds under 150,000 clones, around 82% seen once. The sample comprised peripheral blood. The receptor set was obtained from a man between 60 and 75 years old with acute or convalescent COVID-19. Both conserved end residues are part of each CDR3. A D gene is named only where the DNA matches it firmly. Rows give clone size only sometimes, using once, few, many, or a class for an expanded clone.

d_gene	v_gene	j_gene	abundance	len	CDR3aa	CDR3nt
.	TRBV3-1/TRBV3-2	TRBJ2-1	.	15	CASSRTSFSGNEQFF	TGTGCCAGCAGCCGTACATCCTTTTCGGGCAATGAGCAGTTCTTC
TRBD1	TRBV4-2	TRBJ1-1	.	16	CASSQEGQGDVTEAFF	TGTGCCAGCAGCCAAGAGGGACAGGGGGACGTCACTGAAGCTTTCTTT
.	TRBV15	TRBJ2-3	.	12	CATSVSTHTQYF	TGTGCCACCAGCGTTTCCACACATACGCAGTATTTT
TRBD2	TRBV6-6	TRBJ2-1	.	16	CASSRHGTSGNNEQFF	TGTGCCAGCAGTCGACACGGGACTAGCGGGAACAATGAGCAGTTCTTC
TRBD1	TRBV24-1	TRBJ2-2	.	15	CATSDLDRDSGELFF	TGTGCCACCAGTGACCTTGACAGGGACAGCGGGGAGCTGTTTTTT
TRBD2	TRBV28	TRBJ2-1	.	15	CASRELAGAYNEQFF	TGTGCCAGCAGGGAACTAGCGGGCGCCTACAATGAGCAGTTCTTC
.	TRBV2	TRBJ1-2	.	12	CASSGSGKSYTF	TGTGCCAGCAGTGGGTCAGGGAAGAGCTACACCTTC
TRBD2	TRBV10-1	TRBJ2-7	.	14	CASSHTSGSYEQYF	TGCGCCAGCAGTCACACTAGCGGGAGTTACGAGCAGTACTTC
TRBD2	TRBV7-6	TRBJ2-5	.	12	CASSFGGETQYF	TGTGCCAGCAGCTTCGGGGGGGAGACCCAGTACTTC
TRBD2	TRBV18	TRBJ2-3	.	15	CASSPVTGGTDTQYF	TGTGCCAGCTCACCTGTGACGGGGGGAACAGATACGCAGTATTTT
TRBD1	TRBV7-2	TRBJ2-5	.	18	CASSSPGRVGGVQETQYF	TGTGCCAGCAGCTCACCTGGGAGAGTAGGGGGCGTTCAAGAGACCCAGTACTTC
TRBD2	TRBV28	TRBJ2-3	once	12	CASSLGGDTQYF	TGTGCCAGCAGTTTGGGGGGGGATACGCAGTATTTT
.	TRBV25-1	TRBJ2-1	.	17	CASSDFLSGGLYNEQFF	TGTGCCAGCAGTGACTTTTTGTCTGGAGGGCTATACAATGAGCAGTTCTTC
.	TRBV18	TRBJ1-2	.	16	CASSPSGQSNNYGYTF	TGTGCCAGCTCACCATCTGGACAGAGCAATAACTATGGCTACACCTTC
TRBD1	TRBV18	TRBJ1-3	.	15	CASTDRGDSGNTIYF	TGTGCCAGCACTGACAGGGGGGACTCTGGAAACACCATATATTTT
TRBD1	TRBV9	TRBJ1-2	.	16	CASSVLGQGPNYGYTF	TGTGCCAGCAGCGTTCTTGGACAGGGACCAAACTATGGCTACACCTTC
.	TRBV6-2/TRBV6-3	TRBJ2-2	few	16	CASSQWGPVSTGELFF	TGTGCCAGCAGTCAATGGGGGCCCGTAAGCACCGGGGAGCTGTTTTTT
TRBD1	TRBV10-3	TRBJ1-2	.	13	CAIRGTGSYGYTF	TGTGCCATCAGGGGGACAGGGAGCTATGGCTACACCTTC
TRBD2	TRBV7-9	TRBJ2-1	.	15	CASRPLAGRNNEQFF	TGTGCCAGCAGACCTCTAGCGGGAAGAAACAATGAGCAGTTCTTC
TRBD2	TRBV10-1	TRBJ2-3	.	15	CASSWTSGNADTQYF	TGCGCCAGCAGTTGGACTAGCGGGAACGCAGATACGCAGTATTTT
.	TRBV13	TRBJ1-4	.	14	CASSRNQGGEKLFF	TGTGCCAGCAGCCGAAATCAGGGAGGGGAAAAACTGTTTTTT
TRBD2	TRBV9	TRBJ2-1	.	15	CASSRTSGVYNEQFF	TGTGCCAGCAGTCGGACTAGCGGAGTATACAATGAGCAGTTCTTC
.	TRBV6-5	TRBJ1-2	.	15	CASSYRERAGDGYTF	TGTGCCAGCAGTTATAGGGAGCGGGCGGGAGATGGCTACACCTTC
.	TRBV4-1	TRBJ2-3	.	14	CASSQGGTADTQYF	TGCGCCAGCAGCCAGGGCGGGACTGCAGATACGCAGTATTTT
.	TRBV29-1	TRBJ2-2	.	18	CSVGGHRRGLANTGELFF	TGCAGCGTTGGGGGTCATAGGAGGGGGCTCGCGAACACCGGGGAGCTGTTTTTT
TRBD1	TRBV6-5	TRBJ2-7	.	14	CASSRDRGAYEQYF	TGTGCCAGCAGCCGTGACAGGGGTGCCTACGAGCAGTACTTC
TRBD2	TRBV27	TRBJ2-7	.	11	CASSPPGGQYF	TGTGCCAGCAGTCCCCCGGGGGGGCAGTACTTC
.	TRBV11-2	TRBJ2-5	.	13	CASSRGLEETQYF	TGTGCCAGCAGTAGAGGACTTGAAGAGACCCAGTACTTC
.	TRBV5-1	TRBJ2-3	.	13	CASTQRATDTQYF	TGCGCCAGCACCCAGAGGGCTACAGATACGCAGTATTTT
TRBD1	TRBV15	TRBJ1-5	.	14	CATSTGTATSPQHF	TGTGCCACCAGTACCGGGACAGCGACCTCCCCCCAGCATTTT
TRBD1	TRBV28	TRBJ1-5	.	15	CASSSEGTGKKPQHF	TGTGCCAGCAGTTCCGAGGGGACAGGGAAGAAGCCCCAGCATTTT
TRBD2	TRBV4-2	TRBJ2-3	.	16	CASSQAGTSVSDTQYF	TGTGCCAGCAGCCAGGCCGGGACTAGCGTGTCAGATACGCAGTATTTT
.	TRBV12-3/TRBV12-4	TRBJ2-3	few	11	CASSWGETQYF	TGTGCCAGCAGTTGGGGGGAAACGCAGTATTTT
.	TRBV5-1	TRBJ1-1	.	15	CASSPGGTGRTEAFF	TGCGCCAGCAGCCCGGGGGGGACCGGGAGGACTGAAGCTTTCTTT
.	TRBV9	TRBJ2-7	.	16	CASSQGGGLPMKEQYF	TGTGCCAGCAGCCAAGGGGGGGGACTCCCTATGAAGGAGCAGTACTTC